The 3 T cell receptor beta chains in this list originate from one sample, sequenced in a study of blood T cell repertoires in COVID-19. Sequencing was performed with immunoSEQ multiplex PCR; in TCRdb, only in-frame clones are kept and a portion is missing. The sample lists about 74,000 clones, roughly three quarters occurring once. Sequencing was performed on peripheral blood. These receptors came from a man aged 65 to 85 with active or convalescent COVID-19.

This clone was seen a handful of times. The chain recombines TRBV7-9 with TRBJ1-6; D gene uncertain. V shed 6 bases and J shed 7 bases, with 13 bases lying between them. Germline CDR1 reads SEHNR; CDR2 reads FQNEAQ (reference sequence). The CDR3 is 14 amino acids. The CDR3 spells CASRPDGRNSPLHF. CDR3 nucleotide sequence: TGTGCCAGCAGACCCGACGGGAGAAATTCACCCCTCCACTTT.

The chain carries TRBV10-1 and TRBJ1-6; 8 bases match TRBD1. V gave up 4 bases and J gave up 14 bases; unmatched junction bases: 7. CDR1 WNHNN and CDR2 SYGVQD come from the germline V gene (reference sequence). The CDR3 has 13 residues. The CDR3: CASSASRQGSLHF. The CDR3 DNA follows: TGCGCCAGCAGTGCAAGTCGACAGGGGTCCCTCCACTTT.

This clone was seen many times. The V gene is TRBV30, the J gene TRBJ1-1; D unclear. Trimming stripped 1 base from V and 1 base from J, with 10 bases between. This CDR3 comprises 14 residues. CDR1 GTSNPN and CDR2 SVGIG come from the germline V gene (reference sequence). The CDR3 nucleotides read TGTGCCTGGAGTGGCAGAATCAGGAACACTGAAGCTTTCTTT. Its translation: CAWSGRIRNTEAFF. Full variable domain (rest looked up from reference TRBV30 and TRBJ1-1): SQTIHQWPATLVQPVGSPLSLECTVEGTSNPNLYWYRQAAGRGLQLLFYSVGIGQISSEVPQNLSASRPQDRQFILSSKKLLLSDSGFYLCAWSGRIRNTEAFFGQGTRLTVV.